This T cell receptor beta chain is from a study of identical twins (TCRdb year 2016). About the investigation overall: The study deep-sequenced TCR alpha and beta repertoires from monozygotic twins, unrelated adults of various ages and cord blood to test whether fetal clonotypes persist. To rule out contamination, replicate twin experiments were performed at different times with different library preparation protocols. Results and caveats for the whole study, not just this receptor: In monozygotic twins, recombination models systematically underestimated out-of-frame TCR alpha sharing, but the models matched the sharing seen between unrelated individuals. Out-of-frame TCR alpha sequences shared between twins showed an excess of low generation-probability sequences compared with coincidental sharing between unrelated individuals. Abundant cord blood beta clonotypes had fewer insertions, young adult naive repertoires showed a similar but weaker trend, and memory repertoires showed no such trend. In beta out-of-frame sequences, excess twin sharing was weaker, because having fewer shared sequences lowered the signal-to-noise ratio. Because the same donors could not be followed over many years, the conclusions relied on cross-sectional statistical analysis. Zero-insertion analyses could be partly confounded by invariant T cells such as MAIT and iNKT, although diverse VJ usage argued against such confounding for most clonotypes.

Libraries were prepared through 5' RACE. TCRdb names Illumina HiSeq 2000 as the instrument used. A universal primer binding site was introduced by template switching, and a unique molecular identifier was present in the final cDNA, enabling accurate counting of TCR cDNA molecules. First-strand cDNA for TCR alpha and beta chains was synthesized from specific primers in the conserved constant-segment region. To control for contamination, each cDNA library was double barcoded with a SMART-Mk sample barcode plus Illumina barcodes. TruSeq adapter sequences and Illumina sample barcodes were added in two successive PCR steps. TCR alpha and beta cDNA libraries were sequenced on the Illumina HiSeq platform with custom primers. Regarding the original processing steps: Raw reads were processed with MiGEC to extract unique molecular identifiers, and MiXCR was used to determine CDR3 positions. For each individual, recombination models were inferred using an EM algorithm with the repgenHMM and IGoR tools. The tcR package in R was used for shared clonotype analysis, with sharing normalized by the product of cloneset sizes. To study raw recombination free of thymic and clonal selection effects, out-of-frame nonproductive sequences were analyzed. The public reads were quality trimmed at Q25 with fastp and then assembled into clones with MiXCR by TCRdb, keeping productive beta chains. Rows with one shared CDR3 protein collapse into an entry with the most common genes and DNA. In this record, the V and J calls reflect TCRdb's handling and not the investigators' own analysis. This sample has 1.5 million to 2 million distinct CDR3 sequences in its table, and about 30% of those were observed once. In total, the top ten clones hold approximately 0.29% of the sample.

V is pruned by 6 bases and J by 5 bases, leaving 9 bases of the junction without a gene match. The germline V gene encodes CDR1 SNHLY and CDR2 FYNNEI. Measured from the cysteine to the phenylalanine, the CDR3 is 14 residues long. Just CDR3 DNA is preserved here, 42 bases in frame from base 1. Every donor was a healthy Caucasian. Note on this clonotype: The antigen it recognizes is unknown. Base qualities were left out, and no much larger clone turns up one base away.

This sequence was found in a newborn girl in good health. The rearrangement combines TRBV2 with TRBJ1-1; TRBD1 fits 7 bases in the junction. Input material: cord blood. The CDR3 loop reads CASRPPRDRTEAFF. The DNA reads TGTGCCAGCAGGCCCCCCCGGGACAGAACTGAAGCTTTCTTT.